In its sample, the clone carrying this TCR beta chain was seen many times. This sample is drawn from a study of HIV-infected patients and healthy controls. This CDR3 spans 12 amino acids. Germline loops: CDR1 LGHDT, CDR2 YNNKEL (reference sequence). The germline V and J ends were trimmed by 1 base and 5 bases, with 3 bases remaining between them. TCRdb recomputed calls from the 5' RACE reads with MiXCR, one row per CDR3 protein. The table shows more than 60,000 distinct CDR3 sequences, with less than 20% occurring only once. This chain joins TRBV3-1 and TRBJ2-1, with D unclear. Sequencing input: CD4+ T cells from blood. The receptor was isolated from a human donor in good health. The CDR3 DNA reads TGTGCCAGCAGCCAAGGGGACAATGAGCAGTTCTTC. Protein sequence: CASSQGDNEQFF.